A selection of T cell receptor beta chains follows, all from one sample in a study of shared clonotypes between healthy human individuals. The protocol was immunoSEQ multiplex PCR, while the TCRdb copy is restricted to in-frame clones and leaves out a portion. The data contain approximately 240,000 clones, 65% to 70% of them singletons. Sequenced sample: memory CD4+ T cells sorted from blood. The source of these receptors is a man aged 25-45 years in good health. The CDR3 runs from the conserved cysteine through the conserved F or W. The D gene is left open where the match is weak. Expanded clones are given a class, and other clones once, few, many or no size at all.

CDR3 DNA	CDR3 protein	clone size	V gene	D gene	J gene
TGTGCCAGCAGCTCGCCGGGACTAGCGGGAGGGCCGAACACCGGGGAGCTGTTTTTT	CASSSPGLAGGPNTGELFF	.	TRBV7-9	TRBD2	TRBJ2-2
TGTGCCAGCAGTTTACGCGGGGGTACGCAGTATTTT	CASSLRGGTQYF	once	TRBV27	TRBD2	TRBJ2-3
TGCGCCAGCAAAATGGCGGGAAACCTTTACAATGAGCAGTTCTTC	CASKMAGNLYNEQFF	.	TRBV10-2	.	TRBJ2-1
TGTGCCAGCAGCTTCGCTCGCCCAGTCACTGGGGCCAACGTCCTGACTTTC	CASSFARPVTGANVLTF	.	TRBV7-8	.	TRBJ2-6
TGTGCCAGTAGTACCTATTCTGGACAGGAACCCCAGCATTTT	CASSTYSGQEPQHF	.	TRBV19	TRBD1	TRBJ1-5
TGCGCCAGCAGTCGGGACAGGGGGTCCTACGAGCAGTACTTC	CASSRDRGSYEQYF	few	TRBV5-1	TRBD1	TRBJ2-7
TGTGCCAGCAGAAGAGACAGGGCGGTGTACGAGCAGTACTTC	CASRRDRAVYEQYF	.	TRBV6-5	TRBD1	TRBJ2-7
TGTGCCTGGAGTGTATGGACAGGTGAAGCTTTCTTT	CAWSVWTGEAFF	.	TRBV30	TRBD1	TRBJ1-1
TGCGCCAGCAGCTCGGAACGACTAGCGGGAGGGAATGAGCAGTTCTTC	CASSSERLAGGNEQFF	.	TRBV5-1	TRBD2	TRBJ2-1
TGTGCCAGCAGTCCACAGCGGATCTATGGCTACACCTTC	CASSPQRIYGYTF	.	TRBV28	.	TRBJ1-2
TGTGCCAGCAGGATAAGCAGGGGGAAGGGCACTGAAGCTTTCTTT	CASRISRGKGTEAFF	.	TRBV2	TRBD1	TRBJ1-1
TGTGCCAGTGGACTAGGTGGTTACAATGAGCAGTTCTTC	CASGLGGYNEQFF	once	TRBV5-6	TRBD2	TRBJ2-1
TGTGCCAGCAGTTACTCTTCCACTGAAGCTTTCTTT	CASSYSSTEAFF	.	TRBV6-6	.	TRBJ1-1
TGCGCCAGCAGAACCGACGGGGAAAAACTGTTTTTT	CASRTDGEKLFF	.	TRBV5-1	.	TRBJ1-4
TGTGCCAGCAGCGCCGGCGGGTATACGCAGTATTTT	CASSAGGYTQYF	few	TRBV6-5	.	TRBJ2-3
TGTGCCTGCCAGGGGGGTGAGGGCTACACCTTC	CACQGGEGYTF	.	TRBV30	TRBD1	TRBJ1-2
TGTGCCTGGAATAGCCAGGGGGCTCGCACAGATACGCAGTATTTT	CAWNSQGARTDTQYF	.	TRBV30	TRBD1	TRBJ2-3
TGTGCCAGCAGACAGACAATGAACACTGAAGCTTTCTTT	CASRQTMNTEAFF	few	TRBV6-1	.	TRBJ1-1
TGTGCCAGCAGCTTGGCAGGGGGCGGGGAAGAGACCCAGTACTTC	CASSLAGGGEETQYF	.	TRBV5-4	TRBD1	TRBJ2-5
TGTGCCAGCAGCTTAGCTACTACTCTCCGGGGACAGGGTAATGAGTGGGGCTACACCTTC	CASSLATTLRGQGNEWGYTF	.	TRBV7-8	TRBD1	TRBJ1-2
TGTGCCAGCACCTTCGACATTACCTACGAGCAGTACTTC	CASTFDITYEQYF	.	TRBV21-1	.	TRBJ2-7
TGTGCCAGCAGTGCTAGCGGGAACTACAATGAGCAGTTCTTC	CASSASGNYNEQFF	.	TRBV2	TRBD2	TRBJ2-1
TGTGCCAGCAGTGAATCTCTTACCTACGAGCAGTACTTC	CASSESLTYEQYF	few	TRBV2	.	TRBJ2-7
TGCGCCAGCAGTGAGGGAGTAGGCGAGCAGTACTTC	CASSEGVGEQYF	.	TRBV10-2	.	TRBJ2-7
TGTGCCACCAGCGCAACCAAAGACAGGGGTATGAACACTGAAGCTTTCTTT	CATSATKDRGMNTEAFF	.	TRBV15	TRBD1	TRBJ1-1
TGTGCCACCTGGGAACTGGGGGGCGCATCCACTGAAGCTTTCTTT	CATWELGGASTEAFF	.	TRBV27	.	TRBJ1-1
TGTGCCAGCAGCTTCAACACTGAAGCTTTCTTT	CASSFNTEAFF	.	TRBV11-2	.	TRBJ1-1
TGTGCCAGCAGGCTGGCCCTAGATACGCAGTATTTT	CASRLALDTQYF	.	TRBV2	.	TRBJ2-3
TGTGCCACCGGAGATCCGGGCTATGGCTACACCTTC	CATGDPGYGYTF	.	TRBV2	.	TRBJ1-2
TGTGCCAGTAGTAACCGACAGGGGGCTGAAAATCAGCCCCAGCATTTT	CASSNRQGAENQPQHF	few	TRBV19	TRBD1	TRBJ1-5
TGTGCCAGCAGTGTTTTATCCACTGAAGCTTTCTTT	CASSVLSTEAFF	.	TRBV6-1	.	TRBJ1-1
TGCGCCAGCAGCCAAGACCAGCGGGGGGGGAGGGATACGCAGTATTTT	CASSQDQRGGRDTQYF	.	TRBV4-1	TRBD2	TRBJ2-3